This is a list of T cell receptor beta chains from one sample in a study of blood T cell repertoires in COVID-19. Libraries were prepared by immunoSEQ multiplex PCR; TCRdb keeps only in-frame clonotypes and omits some of them. The table has roughly 170,000 clones, about 85% seen once. The sample consisted of peripheral blood. These receptors were taken from a man in his 60s with acute or convalescent COVID-19. Each CDR3 is given with its conserved first and last residue. The D gene is left open where the match is weak. A clone size is listed for some rows: how often the clone was seen (once, few, many), or a class if it is expanded.

v_gene: TRBV5-1; len: 13; j_gene: TRBJ1-4; abundance: NA; d_gene: NA; CDR3aa: CASRFQRAEKLFF; CDR3nt: TGCGCCAGCAGGTTCCAGAGGGCTGAAAAACTGTTTTTT
v_gene: TRBV30; len: 12; j_gene: TRBJ2-7; abundance: NA; d_gene: NA; CDR3aa: CAWGRGLREQYF; CDR3nt: TGTGCCTGGGGCAGGGGATTAAGAGAGCAGTACTTC
v_gene: TRBV10-3; len: 14; j_gene: TRBJ1-6; abundance: NA; d_gene: TRBD1; CDR3aa: CAIRRGTGDSPLHF; CDR3nt: TGTGCCATCAGGAGGGGGACAGGGGATTCACCCCTCCACTTT
v_gene: TRBV3-1/TRBV3-2; len: 13; j_gene: TRBJ2-1; abundance: once; d_gene: NA; CDR3aa: CASSQVTTNEQFF; CDR3nt: TGTGCCAGCAGCCAAGTGACTACCAATGAGCAGTTCTTC
v_gene: TRBV3-1/TRBV3-2; len: 14; j_gene: TRBJ2-7; abundance: NA; d_gene: NA; CDR3aa: CASSLRGGVYEQYF; CDR3nt: TGTGCCAGCAGCCTAAGAGGGGGGGTCTACGAGCAGTACTTC
v_gene: TRBV19; len: 14; j_gene: TRBJ2-3; abundance: NA; d_gene: NA; CDR3aa: CASKDTFTTDTQYF; CDR3nt: TGTGCCAGTAAGGACACTTTCACCACAGATACGCAGTATTTT
v_gene: TRBV6-5; len: 14; j_gene: TRBJ1-5; abundance: NA; d_gene: TRBD1; CDR3aa: CASRGTGGAKPQHF; CDR3nt: TGTGCCAGCAGGGGTACAGGGGGCGCGAAGCCCCAGCATTTT
v_gene: TRBV6-4; len: 17; j_gene: TRBJ2-2; abundance: NA; d_gene: TRBD2; CDR3aa: CASSPRAGGANTGELFF; CDR3nt: TGTGCCAGCAGCCCTCGGGCGGGGGGGGCAAACACCGGGGAGCTGTTTTTT
v_gene: TRBV2; len: 15; j_gene: TRBJ2-2; abundance: NA; d_gene: NA; CDR3aa: CASMEGTSNTGELFF; CDR3nt: TGTGCCAGCATGGAAGGGACATCGAACACCGGGGAGCTGTTTTTT
v_gene: TRBV7-9; len: 14; j_gene: TRBJ2-1; abundance: NA; d_gene: TRBD2; CDR3aa: CAVAGLAGVNEQFF; CDR3nt: TGTGCCGTAGCCGGGCTAGCGGGAGTGAATGAGCAGTTCTTC
v_gene: TRBV29-1; len: 12; j_gene: TRBJ2-5; abundance: NA; d_gene: NA; CDR3aa: CSVEGAQETQYF; CDR3nt: TGCAGCGTTGAAGGGGCCCAAGAGACCCAGTACTTC
v_gene: TRBV21-1; len: 19; j_gene: TRBJ1-1; abundance: NA; d_gene: NA; CDR3aa: CASSKVCMGQGRCGTPAFF; CDR3nt: TGTGCCAGCAGCAAAGTGTGTATGGGACAGGGACGGTGCGGAACCCCCGCTTTCTTT
v_gene: TRBV9; len: 14; j_gene: TRBJ2-1; abundance: NA; d_gene: TRBD1; CDR3aa: CASAGQGDRNEQFF; CDR3nt: TGTGCCAGCGCGGGACAGGGGGACAGGAATGAGCAGTTCTTC
v_gene: TRBV6-1; len: 15; j_gene: TRBJ2-1; abundance: NA; d_gene: NA; CDR3aa: CASSEAGVSYNEQFF; CDR3nt: TGTGCCAGCAGTGAAGCAGGGGTCTCCTACAATGAGCAGTTCTTC
v_gene: TRBV5-4; len: 13; j_gene: TRBJ1-1; abundance: NA; d_gene: TRBD1; CDR3aa: CASSLDRGTEAFF; CDR3nt: TGTGCCAGCAGCTTGGACAGGGGGACTGAAGCTTTCTTT
v_gene: TRBV6-2/TRBV6-3; len: 11; j_gene: TRBJ1-6; abundance: NA; d_gene: NA; CDR3aa: CASSYSGPLHF; CDR3nt: TGTGCCAGCAGTTACTCCGGGCCCCTCCACTTT
v_gene: TRBV3-1/TRBV3-2; len: 12; j_gene: TRBJ1-2; abundance: NA; d_gene: TRBD1; CDR3aa: CASSLGQGGYTF; CDR3nt: TGTGCCAGCAGCCTCGGACAGGGCGGCTACACCTTC
v_gene: TRBV30; len: 14; j_gene: TRBJ1-2; abundance: NA; d_gene: NA; CDR3aa: CAWSNTGYNNGYTF; CDR3nt: TGTGCCTGGAGCAACACAGGGTATAATAATGGCTACACCTTC
v_gene: TRBV29-1; len: 13; j_gene: TRBJ1-1; abundance: NA; d_gene: TRBD1; CDR3aa: CSVSAGGNTEAFF; CDR3nt: TGCAGCGTTTCGGCAGGGGGAAACACTGAAGCTTTCTTT
v_gene: TRBV7-9; len: 16; j_gene: TRBJ2-2; abundance: NA; d_gene: TRBD2; CDR3aa: CASSPEGLAGIGELFF; CDR3nt: TGTGCCAGCAGCCCCGAGGGACTAGCGGGGATCGGGGAGCTGTTTTTT
v_gene: TRBV7-2; len: 15; j_gene: TRBJ1-5; abundance: NA; d_gene: NA; CDR3aa: CASSLATTSNQPQHF; CDR3nt: TGTGCCAGCAGCTTAGCGACAACCTCCAATCAGCCCCAGCATTTT
v_gene: TRBV5-4; len: 15; j_gene: TRBJ2-5; abundance: NA; d_gene: TRBD2; CDR3aa: CASSFGGGALETQYF; CDR3nt: TGTGCCAGCAGCTTTGGCGGGGGGGCTCTCGAGACCCAGTACTTC
v_gene: TRBV6-2/TRBV6-3; len: 18; j_gene: TRBJ2-1; abundance: NA; d_gene: TRBD2; CDR3aa: CASSYSGTSGRGRNEQFF; CDR3nt: TGTGCCAGCAGTTACTCAGGGACTAGCGGGAGAGGGAGAAATGAGCAGTTCTTC
v_gene: TRBV4-3; len: 16; j_gene: TRBJ2-1; abundance: NA; d_gene: TRBD2; CDR3aa: CASSPRTSGSYNEQFF; CDR3nt: TGCGCCAGCAGCCCGCGGACTAGCGGGAGCTACAATGAGCAGTTCTTC
v_gene: TRBV2; len: 12; j_gene: TRBJ2-3; abundance: NA; d_gene: TRBD1; CDR3aa: CASTRQGDTQYF; CDR3nt: TGTGCCAGCACCCGACAGGGAGATACGCAGTATTTT
v_gene: TRBV24-1; len: 14; j_gene: TRBJ2-2; abundance: NA; d_gene: NA; CDR3aa: CATRARTNTGELFF; CDR3nt: TGTGCCACCCGGGCCAGGACAAACACCGGGGAGCTGTTTTTT
v_gene: TRBV7-9; len: 17; j_gene: TRBJ1-5; abundance: NA; d_gene: NA; CDR3aa: CASSLGSGGYSNQPQHF; CDR3nt: TGTGCCAGCAGCTTAGGATCTGGAGGTTATAGCAATCAGCCCCAGCATTTT
v_gene: TRBV7-2; len: 15; j_gene: TRBJ2-1; abundance: NA; d_gene: TRBD2; CDR3aa: CASSVGTSGSNEQFF; CDR3nt: TGTGCCAGCAGCGTCGGGACTAGCGGGAGCAATGAGCAGTTCTTC
v_gene: TRBV11-3; len: 17; j_gene: TRBJ2-4; abundance: NA; d_gene: TRBD1; CDR3aa: CASSALNRGLAKNIQYF; CDR3nt: TGTGCCAGCAGCGCTTTAAACAGGGGGCTAGCCAAAAACATTCAGTACTTC
v_gene: TRBV7-2; len: 15; j_gene: TRBJ1-3; abundance: NA; d_gene: TRBD1; CDR3aa: CASSSRTGAGNTIYF; CDR3nt: TGTGCCAGCAGCTCTAGGACAGGGGCCGGAAACACCATATATTTT
v_gene: TRBV9; len: 15; j_gene: TRBJ2-3; abundance: NA; d_gene: NA; CDR3aa: CASSVARLSTDTQYF; CDR3nt: TGTGCCAGCAGCGTAGCGCGACTTAGTACAGATACGCAGTATTTT
v_gene: TRBV14; len: 14; j_gene: TRBJ2-3; abundance: NA; d_gene: TRBD2; CDR3aa: CASSQAGLAATQYF; CDR3nt: TGTGCCAGCAGCCAAGCGGGACTAGCAGCTACGCAGTATTTT
v_gene: TRBV11-2; len: 11; j_gene: TRBJ2-4; abundance: once; d_gene: NA; CDR3aa: CASSSYIIQYF; CDR3nt: TGTGCCAGCAGCTCCTATATCATTCAGTACTTC
v_gene: TRBV6-6; len: 15; j_gene: TRBJ2-5; abundance: NA; d_gene: TRBD2; CDR3aa: CASSYRGEERETQYF; CDR3nt: TGTGCCAGCAGTTACCGGGGGGAGGAACGAGAGACCCAGTACTTC
v_gene: TRBV11-3; len: 15; j_gene: TRBJ1-2; abundance: NA; d_gene: TRBD1; CDR3aa: CASSMGQGGPHGYTF; CDR3nt: TGTGCCAGCAGTATGGGACAGGGGGGACCCCATGGCTACACCTTC
v_gene: TRBV29-1; len: 14; j_gene: TRBJ2-5; abundance: once; d_gene: NA; CDR3aa: CSVSNPDRQETQYF; CDR3nt: TGCAGCGTTTCAAACCCGGACAGACAAGAGACCCAGTACTTC
v_gene: TRBV7-8; len: 13; j_gene: TRBJ2-1; abundance: NA; d_gene: TRBD1; CDR3aa: CASSLGGQNEQFF; CDR3nt: TGTGCCAGCAGCTTAGGGGGACAGAATGAGCAGTTCTTC
v_gene: TRBV5-4; len: 15; j_gene: TRBJ1-6; abundance: NA; d_gene: TRBD1; CDR3aa: CATQDRGLLNSPLHF; CDR3nt: TGTGCCACTCAGGACAGGGGGTTACTTAATTCACCCCTCCACTTT
v_gene: TRBV6-2/TRBV6-3; len: 14; j_gene: TRBJ2-3; abundance: NA; d_gene: NA; CDR3aa: CASSSTGVRDTQYF; CDR3nt: TGTGCCAGCAGTTCTACAGGAGTACGAGATACGCAGTATTTT
v_gene: TRBV11-3; len: 12; j_gene: TRBJ2-3; abundance: NA; d_gene: NA; CDR3aa: CASSPRTSTQYF; CDR3nt: TGTGCCAGCAGCCCTCGAACATCGACGCAGTATTTT
v_gene: TRBV7-2; len: 15; j_gene: TRBJ1-6; abundance: NA; d_gene: TRBD1; CDR3aa: CASSKGQAANSPLHF; CDR3nt: TGTGCCAGCAGCAAGGGACAGGCGGCGAATTCACCCCTCCACTTT
v_gene: TRBV7-3; len: 16; j_gene: TRBJ2-3; abundance: NA; d_gene: TRBD2; CDR3aa: CASSLGTSRLTDTQYF; CDR3nt: TGTGCCAGCAGCTTAGGGACTAGCCGTCTCACAGATACGCAGTATTTT
v_gene: TRBV12-5; len: 19; j_gene: TRBJ1-4; abundance: NA; d_gene: TRBD1; CDR3aa: CASGLRTGGTMRTNEKLFF; CDR3nt: TGTGCTAGTGGTCTACGGACAGGGGGCACAATGAGGACTAATGAAAAACTGTTTTTT
v_gene: TRBV18; len: 15; j_gene: TRBJ2-7; abundance: NA; d_gene: NA; CDR3aa: CASSRVGASTGEQYF; CDR3nt: TGTGCCAGCTCACGAGTAGGTGCCAGCACGGGGGAGCAGTACTTC
v_gene: TRBV5-5; len: 14; j_gene: TRBJ1-5; abundance: NA; d_gene: TRBD1; CDR3aa: CASSPDRGNQPQHF; CDR3nt: TGTGCCAGCAGCCCAGACAGGGGCAATCAGCCCCAGCATTTT
v_gene: TRBV19; len: 12; j_gene: TRBJ1-5; abundance: once; d_gene: NA; CDR3aa: CASSGRQRPQHF; CDR3nt: TGTGCCAGTAGTGGCCGTCAGCGGCCCCAGCATTTT
v_gene: TRBV27; len: 14; j_gene: TRBJ1-5; abundance: NA; d_gene: NA; CDR3aa: CASSLGAANQPQHF; CDR3nt: TGTGCCAGCAGTTTAGGGGCGGCTAATCAGCCCCAGCATTTT
v_gene: TRBV19; len: 12; j_gene: TRBJ1-5; abundance: NA; d_gene: NA; CDR3aa: CATRQSNQPQHF; CDR3nt: TGTGCCACCCGACAGTCGAATCAGCCCCAGCATTTT
v_gene: TRBV7-3; len: 17; j_gene: TRBJ1-2; abundance: NA; d_gene: TRBD1; CDR3aa: CASRNSIQGLVNYGYTF; CDR3nt: TGTGCCAGCAGAAACTCAATACAGGGGCTCGTTAACTATGGCTACACCTTC
v_gene: TRBV5-1; len: 16; j_gene: TRBJ2-5; abundance: NA; d_gene: NA; CDR3aa: CASSLGTGTPQETQYF; CDR3nt: TGCGCCAGCAGCTTGGGCACCGGGACTCCTCAAGAGACCCAGTACTTC